This T cell receptor beta chain emerged from a study of OX40 agonist ivuxolimab in advanced cancers. This clone has only a few counts. CDR3 length: 14 residues. Germline V CDR1 and CDR2: SEHNR, FQNEAQ (reference sequence). The V and J ends lost 6 bases and 2 bases respectively, with 13 bases between them. This table comes from immunoSEQ multiplex PCR, and its TCRdb copy is limited to in-frame clones, with some not included. The sample shows tens of thousands of clones, around 82% of them seen only once. This material consisted of CD4+ or CD8+ T cells sorted from blood, taken in a trial of the OX40 agonist ivuxolimab. The J gene is TRBJ1-1, the V gene TRBV7-9, with D maybe TRBD1 (5 bases). The origin of this receptor is an adult with an advanced solid tumor such as melanoma, head and neck, liver or kidney cancer. CDR3 DNA sequence: TGTGCCAGCAGGCATGATGGGGCAAACACTGAAGCTTTCTTT. Its protein is CASRHDGANTEAFF. Full variable domain (missing parts from reference TRBV7-9 and TRBJ1-1): DTGVSQNPRHKITKRGQNVTFRCDPISEHNRLYWYRQTLGQGPEFLTYFQNEAQLEKSRLLSDRFSAERPKGSFSTLEIQRTEQGDSAMYLCASRHDGANTEAFFGQGTRLTVV.